These 15 T cell receptor beta chains originate from one sample sequenced in a study of cytomegalovirus exposure and HLA in healthy donors. PCR amplification relied on 60 Vbeta primers (plus 13 Jbeta primers). The method was immunoSEQ multiplex PCR; TCRdb's version includes in-frame clones alone and lacks a portion of them. The table lists roughly 60,000 clones, with 3.5% to 4% in the top ten. Specimen: PBMCs. These receptors all stem from a male donor in good health and CMV-seronegative.

J is TRBJ2-1 and V is TRBV5-4; 10 bases agree with TRBD2. This CDR3 has 16 amino acids. Germline loops: CDR1 SGHNT, CDR2 YYREEE (reference sequence). J gave up 9 bases and V 1 base, and 10 bases lay outside the gene matches. CDR3 DNA sequence: TGTGCCAGCAGCTTGTTTCTAGCGGGAGTGGGTGGTGAGCAGTTCTTC. It is translated as CASSLFLAGVGGEQFF.

The CDR3 sequence: CASSLVQAPSEQYF. The CDR3 region has the DNA TGTGCCAGCAGTTTGGTACAGGCCCCGAGCGAGCAGTACTTC. The chain couples TRBV28 to TRBJ2-7; D may be TRBD1 (5 bases). V was pared by 3 bases and J by 6 bases, with 15 bases between. Germline V gives CDR1 MDHEN, CDR2 SYDVKM. CDR3 length equals 14 residues. Full variable domain (remainder filled in from reference TRBV28 and TRBJ2-7): DVKVTQSSRYLVKRTGEKVFLECVQDMDHENMFWYRQDPGLGLRLIYFSYDVKMKEKGDIPEGYSVSREKKERFSLILESASTNQTSMYLCASSLVQAPSEQYFGPGTRLTVT.

This chain joins TRBV28 and TRBJ1-4; D not resolved. V was clipped by 11 bases and J by 2 bases, with 12 bases between them. CDR1 MDHEN and CDR2 SYDVKM come from the germline V gene. This CDR3 region has 13 residues. CDR3 sequence (DNA): TGTGCCGCCCGGGAGTGGACTAATGAAAAACTGTTTTTT. This codes for CAAREWTNEKLFF.

The chain links TRBV18 to TRBJ1-3, with a weak D call TRBD1 (6 bases). Germline loops: CDR1 KGHSH, CDR2 LQKENI. Trimming stripped 4 bases from V and 0 bases from J, with 13 bases between. The CDR3 runs to 16 residues. The CDR3 spells CASSLGTPNSGNTIYF. DNA for the CDR3: TGTGCCAGCTCACTTGGGACACCGAACTCTGGAAACACCATATATTTT.

This rearrangement joins TRBV5-1 to TRBJ2-7; 11 positions agree with TRBD1. Per the germline V gene, CDR1 is SGHRS and CDR2 is YFSETQ. The ends lost 0 bases at V and 5 bases at J; junction bases unmatched: 4. The CDR3 totals 15 residues. The CDR3 here is CASSLGTGGGNEQYF. CDR3 sequence (DNA): TGCGCCAGCAGCTTGGGGACAGGGGGCGGAAACGAGCAGTACTTC.

This clone is classed as medium-sized by frequency. V usage is TRBV7-9 and J usage is TRBJ1-4, with D possibly matching TRBD1 (5 bases). This CDR3 has 13 amino acids. Germline-derived CDR1 and CDR2 are SEHNR and FQNEAQ (reference sequence). Trimming took off 5 bases at V and 7 bases at J, with 11 bases between the two ends. The CDR3 nucleotides are TGTGCCAGCAGCCGAGGACAAGGTGAAAAACTGTTTTTT. Translation: CASSRGQGEKLFF.

V and J are TRBV27 and TRBJ1-5; D is perhaps TRBD1 (6 bases). Germline values: CDR1 MNHEY, CDR2 SMNVEV (reference sequence). V shed 2 bases and J shed 6 bases, with 14 bases lying between them. This CDR3 is 15 amino acids long. As DNA, the CDR3 is TGTGCCAGCAGTTTAGAGCCACAGGGCGGTCAGCCCCAGCATTTT. Encoded protein: CASSLEPQGGQPQHF.

On this clone itself: One end of the junction does not line up with germline, which may come from a read error. This chain joins TRBV5-1 and TRBJ2-5, with TRBD2 identical over 12 bases. There are 15 residues in the CDR3. The V gene's germline CDR1 is SGHRS and CDR2 YFSETQ. The CDR3 DNA is TGCGCCAGCAGGTACGGACTAGCGGGACCAGAGAACCAGTACTTC. This codes for CASRYGLAGPENQYF.

This chain uses TRBV28 with TRBJ1-2; D gene uncertain. This CDR3 spans 14 amino acids. Trimming shortened V by 5 bases and J by 7 bases, and 17 bases separated the two germline ends. Germline values: CDR1 MDHEN, CDR2 SYDVKM. The CDR3 is CASSPVARLFGYTF. The CDR3 nucleotides are TGTGCCAGCAGTCCCGTCGCCCGTCTATTTGGCTACACCTTC.

The chain couples TRBV29-1 to TRBJ1-4; 9 bases line up with TRBD1. The ends lost 4 bases at V and 7 bases at J; junction bases unmatched: 4. The CDR3 contains 13 residues. Germline V CDR1 and CDR2: SQVTM, ANQGSEA. The CDR3 DNA reads as TGCAGCGTTGGTGACAGGGGGGGTGAAAAACTGTTTTTT. Protein sequence: CSVGDRGGEKLFF. Complete variable domain (other parts from reference TRBV29-1 and TRBJ1-4): SAVISQKPSRDICQRGTSLTIQCQVDSQVTMMFWYRQQPGQSLTLIATANQGSEATYESGFVIDKFPISRPNLTFSTLTVSNMSPEDSSIYLCSVGDRGGEKLFFGSGTQLSVL.

This chain links TRBV30 with TRBJ1-5, with 7 bases identical to TRBD1. This CDR3 contains 12 residues. With 5 bases clipped from V and 8 bases from J, the junction kept 6 bases outside the gene matches. Germline lookup yields CDR1 GTSNPN and CDR2 SVGIG (reference sequence). The CDR3: CAWAQGGEPQHF. DNA for the CDR3: TGTGCCTGGGCTCAGGGGGGAGAGCCCCAGCATTTT.

J is TRBJ2-7 and V is TRBV5-4, with a possible D match to TRBD1 (5 bases). CDR3 length: 18 amino acids. CDR1 SGHNT and CDR2 YYREEE come from the germline V gene (reference sequence). The germline V and J ends were trimmed by 6 bases and 2 bases, with 27 bases remaining between them. The CDR3 nucleotides read TGTGCCAGCACCGTGAATCCGCTAACAGGATACTCCGCCTACGAGCAGTACTTC. This gives the protein CASTVNPLTGYSAYEQYF. The full variable domain, with the rest looked up from reference TRBV5-4 and TRBJ2-7, is ETGVTQSPTHLIKTRGQQVTLRCSSQSGHNTVSWYQQALGQGPQFIFQYYREEENGRGNFPPRFSGLQFPNYSSELNVNALELDDSALYLCASTVNPLTGYSAYEQYFGPGTRLTVT.

As to this clone: Germline is not matched at one junction end, which may reflect a read error. Additional DNA sequences in this sample encode the identical CDR3. V gene TRBV19 combines with J gene TRBJ1-1; D might be TRBD1 (5 bases). The germline V gene encodes CDR1 LNHDA and CDR2 SQIVND (reference sequence). This CDR3 comprises 12 residues. The chain's CDR3 is CASQGPRGEAFF. In nucleotides, the CDR3 is TGCGCCAGCCAAGGCCCTAGGGGTGAGGCTTTCTTT.

The gene calls are TRBV4-2 and TRBJ2-2; D gene ambiguous. Germline V gives CDR1 LGHNA, CDR2 YNFKEQ. This CDR3 spans 16 amino acids. Trimming stripped 1 base from V and 5 bases from J, with 14 bases between. As DNA, the CDR3 is TGTGCCAGCAGCCAAGTCACTGTTTCGGAGACCGGGGAGCTGTTTTTT. This translates into CASSQVTVSETGELFF.

The rearrangement links TRBV7-2 to TRBJ2-3; D is perhaps TRBD2 (6 bases). CDR1 is SGHTA, CDR2 FQGNSA, per germline. This CDR3 is 14 amino acids long. V shed 1 base and J shed 3 bases, with 8 bases lying between them. The CDR3 nucleotides read TGTGCCAGCAGCTTAGGGGGGGTTACAGATACGCAGTATTTT. Amino acid sequence: CASSLGGVTDTQYF.